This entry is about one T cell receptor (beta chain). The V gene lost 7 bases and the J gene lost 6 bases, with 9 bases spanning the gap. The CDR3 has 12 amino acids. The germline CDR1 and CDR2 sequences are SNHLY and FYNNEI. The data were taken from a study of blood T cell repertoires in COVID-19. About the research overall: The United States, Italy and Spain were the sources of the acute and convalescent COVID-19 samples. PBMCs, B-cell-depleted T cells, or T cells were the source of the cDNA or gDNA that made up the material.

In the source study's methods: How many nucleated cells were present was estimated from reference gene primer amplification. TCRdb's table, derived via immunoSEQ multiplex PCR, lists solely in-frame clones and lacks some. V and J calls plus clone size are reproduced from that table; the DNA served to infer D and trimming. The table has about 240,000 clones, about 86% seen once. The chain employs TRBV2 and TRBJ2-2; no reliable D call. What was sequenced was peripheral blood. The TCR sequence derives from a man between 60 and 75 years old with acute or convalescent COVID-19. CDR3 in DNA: TGTGCCAGCAAAATTTCCGCCGGGGAGCTGTTTTTT. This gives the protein CASKISAGELFF.